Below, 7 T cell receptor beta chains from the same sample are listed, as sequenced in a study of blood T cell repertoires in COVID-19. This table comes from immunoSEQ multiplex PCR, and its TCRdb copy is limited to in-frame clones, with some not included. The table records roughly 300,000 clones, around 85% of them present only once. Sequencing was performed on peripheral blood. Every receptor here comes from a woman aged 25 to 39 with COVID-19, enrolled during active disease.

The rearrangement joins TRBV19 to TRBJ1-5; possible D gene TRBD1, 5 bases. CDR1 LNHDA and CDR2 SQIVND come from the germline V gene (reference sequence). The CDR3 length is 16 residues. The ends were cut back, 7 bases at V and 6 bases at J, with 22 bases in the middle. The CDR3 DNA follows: TGTGCCAGTAATCCCACACAGGCGACGAATGGTCAGCCCCAGCATTTT. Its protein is CASNPTQATNGQPQHF.

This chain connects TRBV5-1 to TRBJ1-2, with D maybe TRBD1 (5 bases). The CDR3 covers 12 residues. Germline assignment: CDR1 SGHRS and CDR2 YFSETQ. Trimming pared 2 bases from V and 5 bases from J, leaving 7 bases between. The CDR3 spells CASSFDSYGYTF. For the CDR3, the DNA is TGCGCCAGCAGCTTCGACAGTTATGGCTACACCTTC.

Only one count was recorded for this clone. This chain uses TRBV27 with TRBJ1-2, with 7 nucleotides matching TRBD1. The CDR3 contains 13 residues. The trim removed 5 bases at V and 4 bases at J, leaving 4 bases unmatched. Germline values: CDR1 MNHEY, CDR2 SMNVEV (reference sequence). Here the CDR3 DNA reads TGTGCCAGCAGTCCACAGGGGTTCTATGGCTACACCTTC. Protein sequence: CASSPQGFYGYTF.

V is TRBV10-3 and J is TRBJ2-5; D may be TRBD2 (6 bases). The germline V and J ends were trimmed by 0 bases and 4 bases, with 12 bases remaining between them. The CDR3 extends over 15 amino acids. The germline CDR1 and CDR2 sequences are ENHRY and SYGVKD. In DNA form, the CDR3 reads TGTGCCATCAGTGAGTCGGAGGGGCGCAGAGAGACCCAGTACTTC. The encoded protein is CAISESEGRRETQYF.

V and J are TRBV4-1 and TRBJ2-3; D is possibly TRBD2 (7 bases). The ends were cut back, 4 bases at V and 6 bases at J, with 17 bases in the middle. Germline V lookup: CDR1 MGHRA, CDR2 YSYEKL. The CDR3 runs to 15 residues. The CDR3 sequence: CASSPGGGAYDTQYF. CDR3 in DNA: TGCGCCAGCAGCCCCGGTGGGGGGGCATACGATACGCAGTATTTT.

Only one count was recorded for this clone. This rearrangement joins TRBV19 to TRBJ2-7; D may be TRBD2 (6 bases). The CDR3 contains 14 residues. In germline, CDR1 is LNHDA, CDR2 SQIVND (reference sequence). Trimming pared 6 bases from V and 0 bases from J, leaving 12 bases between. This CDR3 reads CASRTSTSSYEQYF. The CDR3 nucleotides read TGTGCCAGTAGAACTAGCACGAGCTCCTACGAGCAGTACTTC. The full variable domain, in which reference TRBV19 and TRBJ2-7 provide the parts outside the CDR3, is DGGITQSPKYLFRKEGQNVTLSCEQNLNHDAMYWYRQDPGQGLRLIYYSQIVNDFQKGDIAEGYSVSREKKESFPLTVTSAQKNPTAFYLCASRTSTSSYEQYFGPGTRLTVT.

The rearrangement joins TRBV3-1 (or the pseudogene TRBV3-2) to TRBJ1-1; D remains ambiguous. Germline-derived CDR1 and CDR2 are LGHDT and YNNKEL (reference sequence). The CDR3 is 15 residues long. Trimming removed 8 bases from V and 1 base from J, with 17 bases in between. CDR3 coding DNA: TGTGCCAGCTTAAGCGGGGTGATCAGGAACACTGAAGCTTTCTTT. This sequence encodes CASLSGVIRNTEAFF.